The subject of this entry is one T cell receptor beta chain. These data belong to a study of shared clonotypes between healthy human individuals. As defined, naive CD8 cells were CD45RO-negative and positively selected for CCR7, with terminally differentiated effector memory CD45RA+ cells excluded. Assay: immunoSEQ multiplex PCR; the TCRdb copy retains only in-frame clones and omits some. The sample includes fewer than 1 million clones, about 97% seen only once; the top ten take 0.2% to 0.25%. Germline V CDR1 and CDR2: SNHLY, FYNNEI. The length of the CDR3 is 15 residues. V dropped 3 bases and J dropped 8 bases, with 16 bases sitting between them.

This sequence originates from a man aged 25 to 40 in good health. The V and J genes are TRBV2 and TRBJ1-4, with D hard to call. Material: naive CD8+ T cells sorted from blood. DNA for the CDR3: TGTGCCAGCAGTGAGTACACCCCCGGAGGAGAAAAACTGTTTTTT. Amino acid sequence: CASSEYTPGGEKLFF. The entire variable domain, with the rest obtained from reference TRBV2 and TRBJ1-4, is as follows: EPEVTQTPSHQVTQMGQEVILRCVPISNHLYFYWYRQILGQKVEFLVSFYNNEISEKSEIFDDQFSVERPDGSNFTLKIRSTKLEDSAMYFCASSEYTPGGEKLFFGSGTQLSVL.